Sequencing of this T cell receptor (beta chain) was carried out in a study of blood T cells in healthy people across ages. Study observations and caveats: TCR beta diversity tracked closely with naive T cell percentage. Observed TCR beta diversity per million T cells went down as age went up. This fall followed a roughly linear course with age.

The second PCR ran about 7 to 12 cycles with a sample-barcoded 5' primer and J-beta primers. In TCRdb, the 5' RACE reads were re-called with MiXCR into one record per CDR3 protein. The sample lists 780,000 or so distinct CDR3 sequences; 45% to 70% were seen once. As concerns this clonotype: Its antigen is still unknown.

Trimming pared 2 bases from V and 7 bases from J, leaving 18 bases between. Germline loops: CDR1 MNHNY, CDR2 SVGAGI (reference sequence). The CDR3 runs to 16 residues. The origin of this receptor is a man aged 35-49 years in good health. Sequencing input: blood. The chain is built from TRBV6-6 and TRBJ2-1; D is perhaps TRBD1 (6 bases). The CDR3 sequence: CASSYRRGTLGNEQFF. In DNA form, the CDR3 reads TGTGCCAGCAGTTACCGCAGGGGCACCTTGGGGAATGAGCAGTTCTTC.